This passage covers 10 T cell receptor beta chains from one sample sequenced in a study of blood T cell repertoires in COVID-19. Sequencing used immunoSEQ multiplex PCR; TCRdb keeps in-frame clones, though not all of them. The sample records roughly 570,000 clones, roughly 91% being singletons. Sequencing was performed on peripheral blood. These receptors were obtained from a woman aged 45-60 years with COVID-19, enrolled during active disease.

The V gene is TRBV7-2, the J gene TRBJ2-5, with D perhaps matching TRBD2 (5 bases). The germline gives CDR1 SGHTA, CDR2 FQGNSA. With 2 bases removed from V and 4 bases from J, the gap between germline ends came to 14 bases. The CDR3 consists of 15 residues. The CDR3 DNA reads as TGTGCCAGCAGCTTACCACTAGGCTCTCGAGAGACCCAGTACTTC. Its translation is CASSLPLGSRETQYF.

A remark on this clone: In the same sample, other DNA sequences code for this CDR3. The rearrangement uses TRBV29-1 and TRBJ1-2; 9 nucleotides match TRBD1. With V trimmed by 6 bases and J by 5 bases, 7 bases remained unmatched. This CDR3 comprises 13 residues. The V gene's germline CDR1 is SQVTM and CDR2 ANQGSEA. CDR3 amino acids: CSVRTGEGYGYTF. CDR3 DNA: TGCAGCGTGAGGACAGGGGAAGGGTATGGCTACACCTTC.

This clone was recorded once. The chain couples TRBV6-5 to TRBJ1-2, with D unresolved. Per the germline V gene, CDR1 is MNHEY and CDR2 is SVGAGI. This CDR3 is built from 12 residues. V was cut by 2 bases and J by 7 bases, with 8 bases left in between. This CDR3 reads CASSYAAGGYTF. The CDR3 DNA is TGTGCCAGCAGTTACGCGGCCGGTGGCTACACCTTC.

The chain is built from TRBV5-1 and TRBJ1-2; D unclear. The germline V gene encodes CDR1 SGHRS and CDR2 YFSETQ. This CDR3 is built from 13 residues. Trimming removed 3 bases at V and 8 bases at J, with 14 bases between. The CDR3 sequence is CASSSGDGRGYTF. CDR3 DNA sequence: TGCGCCAGCAGCTCCGGGGATGGGCGAGGCTACACCTTC. The full variable domain, with the rest looked up from reference TRBV5-1 and TRBJ1-2, is KAGVTQTPRYLIKTRGQQVTLSCSPISGHRSVSWYQQTPGQGLQFLFEYFSETQRNKGNFPGRFSGRQFSNSRSEMNVSTLELGDSALYLCASSSGDGRGYTFGSGTRLTVV.

This rearrangement joins TRBV10-2 to TRBJ2-1; tentative D call: TRBD1 (6 bases). The ends were cut back, 4 bases at V and 0 bases at J, with 13 bases in the middle. This CDR3 is built from 16 residues. CDR1 is WSHSY, CDR2 SAAADI, per germline. The CDR3 sequence: CASSAPQGSSYNEQFF. The CDR3 nucleotides are TGCGCCAGCAGTGCCCCCCAGGGGAGCTCCTACAATGAGCAGTTCTTC.

The chain recombines TRBV10-1 with TRBJ2-7, with TRBD2 matching over 11 bases. CDR1 and CDR2 from the germline V gene are WNHNN and SYGVQD (reference sequence). This CDR3 has 14 residues. V dropped 2 bases and J dropped 9; count of bases not matched to a gene: 6. CDR3 nucleotides: TGCGCCAGCAGTGAGGGTAGCGGGGGGGCCGGGCAGTACTTC. Translated: CASSEGSGGAGQYF.

J is TRBJ2-1 and V is TRBV7-9; perhaps TRBD2 as D (7 bases). CDR3 length: 13 residues. In germline, CDR1 is SEHNR, CDR2 FQNEAQ (reference sequence). With 5 bases removed from V and 8 bases from J, the gap between germline ends came to 13 bases. Here the CDR3 DNA reads TGTGCCAGCAGCCCCGGGGGGCCTGATGAGCAGTTCTTC. Protein product: CASSPGGPDEQFF.

The chain couples TRBV2 to TRBJ1-5; D uncertain. The germline CDR1 and CDR2 sequences are SNHLY and FYNNEI. The CDR3 is 12 residues long. V was clipped by 6 bases and J by 4 bases, with 7 bases between them. This CDR3 reads CASSLFNQPQHF. The DNA for the CDR3 is TGTGCCAGCAGCCTCTTTAATCAGCCCCAGCATTTT.

V gene TRBV19 combines with J gene TRBJ2-6; D gene unclear. The germline V gene has CDR1 LNHDA and CDR2 SQIVND (reference sequence). The CDR3 is 15 amino acids. V lost 1 base and J lost 2, with 6 bases in between. This chain's CDR3 is CASSIVEAGANVLTF. The CDR3 bases are TGTGCCAGTAGTATAGTAGAGGCTGGGGCCAACGTCCTGACTTTC.

CDR3 loop: CAWSVLVGGQSTDTQYF. The CDR3 DNA sequence: TGTGCCTGGAGTGTACTGGTAGGTGGGCAGAGCACAGATACGCAGTATTTT. The chain joins TRBV30 to TRBJ2-3; the D is unclear. Germline V lookup: CDR1 GTSNPN, CDR2 SVGIG (reference sequence). The CDR3 sequence is 17 residues long. Trimming removed 0 bases from V and 0 bases from J, with 16 bases in between. Using reference TRBV30 and TRBJ2-3 for the parts outside the CDR3, the full variable domain is SQTIHQWPATLVQPVGSPLSLECTVEGTSNPNLYWYRQAAGRGLQLLFYSVGIGQISSEVPQNLSASRPQDRQFILSSKKLLLSDSGFYLCAWSVLVGGQSTDTQYFGPGTRLTVL.